The 17 T cell receptor beta chains below all came from one sample that was sequenced in a study of cytomegalovirus exposure and HLA in healthy donors (dated by TCRdb to about 2017). Library method: the immunoSEQ multiplex PCR assay. The multiplex PCR relied on a mix of 60 forward primers for TCR Vbeta segments and 13 reverse primers for TCR Jbeta segments. TCRdb took this table from immuneACCESS and kept in-frame rearrangements with V and J called. Such tables lack part of the clones; where checked against another copy, unresolved V genes explain under half of the gap, and the rest is unexplained. Across this sample there are about 52,000 clones, with less than 70% seen only once. Together, the top ten hold around 11% of the sample. The specimen was PBMCs. These receptors were taken from a human donor in good health.

The J gene is TRBJ2-5, the V gene TRBV30, with D maybe TRBD2 (5 bases). CDR1 is GTSNPN, CDR2 SVGIG, per germline (reference sequence). V was trimmed by 4 bases and J by 7 bases, leaving 16 bases between them. The CDR3 has 13 residues. The CDR3 coding sequence is TGTGCCTGGAATAAGGGATCCCGGGGGACCCAGTACTTC. It encodes CAWNKGSRGTQYF.

This clone was observed a handful of times. V usage is TRBV7-9 and J usage is TRBJ2-5; the D is unclear. The J call is doubtful: the DNA matches TRBJ2-7 better. Germline V gene lookup returns CDR1 SEHNR and CDR2 FQNEAQ (reference sequence). This CDR3 is 14 amino acids long. CDR3 nucleotide sequence: TGTGCCAGCAGCTTAGTCCAATCCTCCTACGAGCAGTACTTC. Its translation: CASSLVQSSYEQYF.

The V call is TRBV5-1, the J call TRBJ2-5, with 10 bases fitting TRBD2. The CDR3 extends over 14 amino acids. V shed 4 bases, J shed 5 bases, and the junction held 5 bases outside the gene matches. From germline, CDR1 is SGHRS and CDR2 YFSETQ. CDR3 region: CASSTGTSEETQYF. The CDR3 DNA sequence: TGCGCCAGCAGCACCGGGACTAGCGAGGAGACCCAGTACTTC.

This clone has more than one count but fewer than ten. CDR3 DNA sequence: TGTGCCAGTAGAGCTTTGAGGGCTTTCTTT. Its protein is CASRALRAFF. This chain uses TRBV19 with TRBJ1-1; D unresolved. This CDR3 contains 10 residues. The V end was cut by 6 bases, the J end by 11 bases, with 10 bases between. Germline V gives CDR1 LNHDA, CDR2 SQIVND (reference sequence).

The chain recombines TRBV30 with TRBJ2-1; no reliable D call. CDR1 and CDR2 from the germline V gene are GTSNPN and SVGIG (reference sequence). The CDR3 length is 15 residues. The V end was cut by 1 base, the J end by 0 bases, with 10 bases between. CDR3 protein: CAWSEGRSSYNEQFF. The CDR3 region has the DNA TGTGCCTGGAGTGAAGGAAGGAGCTCCTACAATGAGCAGTTCTTC.

This clone was seen more than once but under ten times. Here the CDR3 DNA reads TGTGCCAGTAGTACCCCCCGAGACAGGTACAATCAGCCCCAGCATTTT. This codes for CASSTPRDRYNQPQHF. The chain combines TRBV19 with TRBJ1-5, with TRBD1 as a possible D gene (6 bases). The germline V gene encodes CDR1 LNHDA and CDR2 SQIVND (reference sequence). The ends were cut back, 4 bases at V and 3 bases at J, with 16 bases in the middle. The CDR3 length is 16 residues.

The chain joins TRBV18 to TRBJ2-7; 8 bases fit TRBD1. CDR3 length: 15 amino acids. Germline lookup yields CDR1 KGHSH and CDR2 LQKENI. Trimming at V came to 3 bases and at J to 5 bases, leaving 9 bases not matched to a gene. CDR3 DNA: TGTGCCAGCTCACCGGGGGACAGGCCTAGCGACGAGCAGTACTTC. The encoded protein is CASSPGDRPSDEQYF.

CDR3: CASSRGQGGTEAFF. The CDR3 region has the DNA TGCGCCAGCAGCCGGGGACAGGGGGGGACTGAAGCTTTCTTT. V and J are TRBV5-1 and TRBJ1-1, with 11 bases aligning to TRBD1. The germline CDR1 and CDR2 sequences are SGHRS and YFSETQ. Trimming removed 4 bases from V and 5 bases from J; junction bases left unmatched: 4. This CDR3 is built from 14 residues.

The J gene is TRBJ1-2, the V gene TRBV4-1; TRBD1 matches at 8 bases. This CDR3 comprises 14 residues. CDR1 is MGHRA, CDR2 YSYEKL, per germline. V lost 6 bases to trimming and J lost 7 bases; unmatched junction nucleotides: 10. In DNA form, the CDR3 reads TGCGCCAGCAGTCCGGGACAGGCCTCTTTTGGCTACACCTTC. Translated: CASSPGQASFGYTF.

The V and J genes are TRBV11-2 and TRBJ2-7; 7 nucleotides agree with TRBD1. The CDR3 runs 15 residues. Germline CDR1 SGHAT, CDR2 FQNNGV. With 1 base clipped from V and 3 bases from J, the junction kept 6 bases outside the gene matches. The CDR3 DNA is TGTGCCAGCAGCTTAGTGGGGACAGTGAACTACGAGCAGTACTTC. It is translated as CASSLVGTVNYEQYF.

The gene calls are TRBV27 and TRBJ2-7, with 7 bases matching TRBD1. After removal of 4 bases from V and 5 bases from J, the junction contained 14 bases not matched to a gene. The CDR3 contains 16 residues. CDR1 MNHEY and CDR2 SMNVEV come from the germline V gene (reference sequence). Written as DNA, the CDR3 is TGTGCCAGCAGTTCCCAGGGGGTTGCGGCCCGGAACGAGCAGTACTTC. Protein product: CASSSQGVAARNEQYF.

V gene TRBV18 combines with J gene TRBJ1-5; TRBD1 matches 9 bases. V gave up 3 bases and J gave up 4 bases; unmatched junction bases: 4. Germline V gene data show CDR1 as KGHSH and CDR2 as LQKENI. CDR3 length: 15 amino acids. This chain's CDR3 is CASSPRTGENQPQHF. Written as DNA, the CDR3 is TGTGCCAGCTCACCGAGGACAGGGGAAAATCAGCCCCAGCATTTT.

This chain connects TRBV5-1 to TRBJ1-2, with a tentative D call TRBD1 (5 bases). V was shortened by 6 bases and J by 2 bases, with 17 bases between the two germline ends. Per germline, CDR1 SGHRS and CDR2 YFSETQ. The CDR3 contains 15 residues. CDR3 nucleotide sequence: TGCGCCAGCAAAGGAGAAGGGCAGGGAAACTATGGCTACACCTTC. This codes for CASKGEGQGNYGYTF.

This sequence joins TRBV7-9 and TRBJ1-1; D not resolved. V lost 6 bases to trimming and J lost 4 bases, with 9 bases between them. CDR3 size: 12 residues. CDR1 is SEHNR, CDR2 FQNEAQ, per germline (reference sequence). CDR3 DNA sequence: TGTGCCAGCAGTGAGGTGGGCACTGAAGCTTTCTTT. Its translation is CASSEVGTEAFF.

The chain couples TRBV7-9 to TRBJ2-5; 11 bases are shared with TRBD1. V shed 5 bases, J shed 2 bases, and the junction held 4 bases outside the gene matches. From germline, CDR1 is SEHNR and CDR2 FQNEAQ (reference sequence). CDR3 length equals 15 residues. The chain's CDR3 is CASSGGTGGQETQYF. Written as DNA, the CDR3 is TGTGCCAGCAGCGGGGGGACAGGGGGGCAAGAGACCCAGTACTTC. Full variable domain (missing parts from reference TRBV7-9 and TRBJ2-5): DTGVSQNPRHKITKRGQNVTFRCDPISEHNRLYWYRQTLGQGPEFLTYFQNEAQLEKSRLLSDRFSAERPKGSFSTLEIQRTEQGDSAMYLCASSGGTGGQETQYFGPGTRLLVL.

This clone appeared once. The chain is built from TRBV7-9 and TRBJ1-1, with D possibly TRBD1 on 5 matching bases. This CDR3 contains 15 residues. Trimming took 1 base from V and 6 from J, leaving 15 bases between them. Germline CDR1 and CDR2: SEHNR and FQNEAQ (reference sequence). The CDR3 reads CASSLGYQGYAEAFF. CDR3 DNA sequence: TGTGCCAGCAGCTTAGGCTACCAGGGTTACGCTGAAGCTTTCTTT.

This clone was detected only a few times. The rearrangement joins TRBV4-2 to TRBJ2-3; D gene ambiguous. V was cut by 1 base and J by 6 bases, with 20 bases left in between. This CDR3 region has 17 residues. Germline V gene lookup returns CDR1 LGHNA and CDR2 YNFKEQ. The CDR3 reads CASSQAPPPGRSDTQYF. The DNA of the CDR3 is TGTGCCAGCAGCCAAGCCCCCCCTCCGGGTCGGTCGGATACGCAGTATTTT.